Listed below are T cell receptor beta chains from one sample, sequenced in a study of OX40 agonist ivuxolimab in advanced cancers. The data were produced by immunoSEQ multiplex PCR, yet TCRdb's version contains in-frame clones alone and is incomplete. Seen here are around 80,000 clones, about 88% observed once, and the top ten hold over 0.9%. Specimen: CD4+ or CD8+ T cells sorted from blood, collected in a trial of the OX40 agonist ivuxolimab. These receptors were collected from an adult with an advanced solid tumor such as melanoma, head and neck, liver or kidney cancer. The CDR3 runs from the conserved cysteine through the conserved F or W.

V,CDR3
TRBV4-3,CASSLLTMGNEQFF
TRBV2,CASKGLATDTQYF
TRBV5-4,CASSLTSNYEQFF
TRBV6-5,CASSTLGGDSYEQYF
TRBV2,CASRELYNSPLHF
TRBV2,CASSPGQQPQHF
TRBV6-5,CASRGGSSYEQYF
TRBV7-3,CASSLDLASTDTQYF
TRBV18,CASSPRRDTGGTGELFF
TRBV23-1,CASSQGVREAGANVLTF
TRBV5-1,CASSLEGTPEAFF
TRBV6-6,CASSRSSGNQPQHF
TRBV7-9,CASSLLIADTYEQYF
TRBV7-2,CASSLVGTSYEQYF
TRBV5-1,CASSSAGTRVGELFF
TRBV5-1,CASSLERGGLANTEAFF
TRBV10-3,CAIGDRDGKLFF
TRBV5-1,CASSLSVGNEKLFF